Below are 17 T cell receptor beta chains sequenced from a single sample in a study of high-grade serous ovarian cancer treatment subgroups. Tumor samples were taken before definitive surgery or chemotherapy. Assay: immunoSEQ multiplex PCR; the TCRdb copy retains only in-frame clones and omits some. There are approximately 9,400 clones in the sample; roughly two thirds occur only once, and 4.1% lies in the top ten. Sequencing was carried out using tumor tissue. These receptors were obtained from a human donor with high-grade serous ovarian cancer.

The chain combines TRBV19 with TRBJ2-5; D unresolved. CDR1 is LNHDA, CDR2 SQIVND, per germline (reference sequence). V lost 3 bases to trimming and J lost 1 base, with 9 bases between them. The CDR3 runs to 14 residues. DNA of the CDR3: TGTGCCAGTAGTATCCGGGCAATCCAAGAGACCCAGTACTTC. Amino acids: CASSIRAIQETQYF.

This clone has just a few counts. V is TRBV6-1 and J is TRBJ1-1, with TRBD1 identical over 8 bases. The germline CDR1 and CDR2 sequences are MNHNS and SASEGT. The CDR3 has 15 amino acids. The junction had 10 bases not matched to a gene; V was cut back by 5 bases and J by 5 bases. CDR3 DNA: TGTGCCAGCAGTAGATCAGGGGGCTTCGGTACTGAAGCTTTCTTT. It is translated as CASSRSGGFGTEAFF.

The CDR3 loop reads CATKGPPNTEAFF. CDR3 nucleotide sequence: TGTGCCACCAAGGGACCGCCGAACACTGAAGCTTTCTTT. J is TRBJ1-1 and V is TRBV19; TRBD1 is a possible D gene (5 bases). V lost 10 bases and J lost 1, with 13 bases in between. CDR1 LNHDA and CDR2 SQIVND come from the germline V gene (reference sequence). The CDR3 is made up of 13 amino acids.

The table lists this clone with a few counts. The V gene is TRBV19, the J gene TRBJ2-2; no clear D. Germline V lookup: CDR1 LNHDA, CDR2 SQIVND (reference sequence). This CDR3 is 13 amino acids long. V lost 6 bases to trimming and J lost 4 bases, with 9 bases between them. The CDR3, as DNA: TGTGCCAGTAGGACGGGCGGCACCGGGGAGCTGTTTTTT. Its protein is CASRTGGTGELFF.

The chain has TRBV9 and TRBJ2-5; D not resolved. V lost 4 bases to trimming and J lost 4 bases, with 20 bases between them. Germline lookup yields CDR1 SGDLS and CDR2 YYNGEE. The CDR3 is 16 amino acids. The CDR3 coding sequence is TGTGCCAGCAGCCTTAGCTTTACCTGGACGGGAGAGACCCAGTACTTC. Translation: CASSLSFTWTGETQYF. Combining the CDR3 with reference TRBV9 and TRBJ2-5 gives the whole variable domain DSGVTQTPKHLITATGQRVTLRCSPRSGDLSVYWYQQSLDQGLQFLIQYYNGEERAKGNILERFSAQQFPDLHSELNLSSLELGDSALYFCASSLSFTWTGETQYFGPGTRLLVL.

The V and J genes are TRBV16 and TRBJ1-1; a weak D match, TRBD1 (6 bases). Germline CDR1 and CDR2: KGHSY and FQNENV. The ends were cut back, 7 bases at V and 1 base at J, with 13 bases in the middle. The CDR3 consists of 14 residues. CDR3 protein: CASMVRQENTEAFF. CDR3 bases: TGTGCCAGCATGGTTCGACAGGAGAACACTGAAGCTTTCTTT.

This chain connects TRBV15 to TRBJ2-3; maybe TRBD2 (6 bases). V gave up 0 bases and J gave up 10 bases, with 11 bases separating them. There are 13 residues in the CDR3. Germline CDR1 reads LNHNV; CDR2 reads YYDKDF (reference sequence). CDR3 bases: TGTGCCACCAGCAGAGATGTGGGGGGATCGCAGTATTTT. Residues: CATSRDVGGSQYF.

This clone appeared a single time. The genes are TRBV6-6 and TRBJ1-5; D is unresolved. The CDR3 has 12 residues. V lost 7 bases and J lost 7, with 11 bases in between. Germline loops: CDR1 MNHNY, CDR2 SVGAGI (reference sequence). This CDR3 is CASTDPGQPQHF. CDR3 DNA: TGTGCCAGCACCGATCCGGGGCAGCCCCAGCATTTT.

J is TRBJ1-5 and V is TRBV18, with 10 bases lining up with TRBD1. The CDR3 spans 15 residues. V lost 6 bases to trimming and J lost 2 bases; unmatched junction nucleotides: 4. In germline, CDR1 is KGHSH, CDR2 LQKENI. The CDR3 spells CASSPDRGGNQPQHF. CDR3 DNA: TGTGCCAGCTCCCCGGACAGGGGGGGCAATCAGCCCCAGCATTTT.

The V and J genes are TRBV4-2 and TRBJ2-7; 7 nucleotides align to TRBD1. CDR1 and CDR2 from the germline V gene are LGHNA and YNFKEQ. Trimming took 3 bases from V and 2 from J; bases not matched to a gene: 4. There are 14 residues in the CDR3. The CDR3 region has the DNA TGTGCCAGCAGCCAGACAGGGAACACCTACGAGCAGTACTTC. It specifies CASSQTGNTYEQYF.

The V gene is TRBV7-2, the J gene TRBJ2-7, with TRBD2 as a possible D gene (5 bases). Germline loops: CDR1 SGHTA, CDR2 FQGNSA. Deletions cut 5 bases from V and 3 bases from J, with 17 bases between. The CDR3 has 15 residues. For the CDR3, the DNA is TGTGCCAGCAGCGCCGCGGGCGGGCGGTTCTACGAGCAGTACTTC. Translating it yields CASSAAGGRFYEQYF.

V is TRBV28 and J is TRBJ1-1, with TRBD1 matching 10 bases. V was pared by 6 bases and J by 4 bases, with 11 bases of the junction left unmatched. The CDR3 loop spans 16 amino acids. In germline, CDR1 is MDHEN, CDR2 SYDVKM. As DNA, the CDR3 is TGTGCCAGCAGCACCCGGGACAGGGGTTTCGGCACTGAAGCTTTCTTT. It yields the protein CASSTRDRGFGTEAFF. Drawing the rest from reference TRBV28 and TRBJ1-1, the complete variable domain is DVKVTQSSRYLVKRTGEKVFLECVQDMDHENMFWYRQDPGLGLRLIYFSYDVKMKEKGDIPEGYSVSREKKERFSLILESASTNQTSMYLCASSTRDRGFGTEAFFGQGTRLTVV.

This clone was detected only a few times. The chain couples TRBV30 to TRBJ1-3; perhaps TRBD1 as D (5 bases). CDR3 size: 18 residues. Germline assignment: CDR1 GTSNPN and CDR2 SVGIG (reference sequence). V lost 7 bases to trimming and J lost 0 bases, with 25 bases between them. This CDR3 reads CAFAVGSGWGVSGNTIYF. In DNA form, the CDR3 reads TGTGCCTTTGCGGTCGGCTCGGGATGGGGGGTCTCTGGAAACACCATATATTTT.

This clone was seen a few times. Here the CDR3 DNA reads TGTGCCACGGGTGAATCTAGCAATCAGCCCCAGCATTTT. It yields the protein CATGESSNQPQHF. The chain employs TRBV11-2 and TRBJ1-5; D not resolved. Trimming shortened V by 10 bases and J by 0 bases, and 10 bases separated the two germline ends. The CDR3 spans 13 residues. The germline V gene encodes CDR1 SGHAT and CDR2 FQNNGV.

The CDR3 is CASTLGGGRQPQHF. CDR3 nucleotide sequence: TGTGCCAGCACCTTGGGGGGTGGAAGACAGCCCCAGCATTTT. The J gene is TRBJ1-5, the V gene TRBV28; D may be TRBD1 (5 bases). Germline V gene lookup returns CDR1 MDHEN and CDR2 SYDVKM. V lost 7 bases, J lost 7 bases, and 17 bases lay in between. CDR3 length equals 14 residues.

The rearrangement links TRBV2 to TRBJ1-2; the match to TRBD1 covers 7 bases. This CDR3 region has 15 residues. Germline V lookup: CDR1 SNHLY, CDR2 FYNNEI. The V and J ends lost 6 bases and 4 bases, in that order; junction bases with no gene match: 11. The DNA of the CDR3 is TGTGCCAGCAGGGGCCGGGACAGTTTTGCCTATGGCTACACCTTC. Residues: CASRGRDSFAYGYTF. The whole variable domain, remainder taken from reference TRBV2 and TRBJ1-2, is EPEVTQTPSHQVTQMGQEVILRCVPISNHLYFYWYRQILGQKVEFLVSFYNNEISEKSEIFDDQFSVERPDGSNFTLKIRSTKLEDSAMYFCASRGRDSFAYGYTFGSGTRLTVV.

This clone was counted between two and nine times. The chain combines TRBV7-6 with TRBJ1-1; a weak D match, TRBD1 (6 bases). Germline CDR1 reads SGHVS; CDR2 reads FNYEAQ. The V gene lost 6 bases and the J gene lost 5 bases, with 22 bases spanning the gap. CDR3 length: 16 amino acids. DNA of the CDR3: TGTGCCAGCAGTCTCAACCCCCAGGGGCGATGGACTGAAGCTTTCTTT. It specifies CASSLNPQGRWTEAFF.